The 29 T cell receptor beta chains reported below all come from one sample, sequenced in a study of blood T cell repertoires in COVID-19. Data came from immunoSEQ multiplex PCR; TCRdb stores just in-frame clones and leaves some out. The sample lists about 28,000 clones; 70% to 90% were seen once. The sequencing input was peripheral blood. These receptors were taken from a human donor in a cohort sampled during active COVID-19.

Only a few counts were recorded for this clone. V and J are TRBV18 and TRBJ2-7, with 10 bases lining up with TRBD2. The CDR3 totals 15 residues. The ends lost 5 bases at V and 5 bases at J; junction bases unmatched: 9. CDR1 KGHSH and CDR2 LQKENI come from the germline V gene. The CDR3 reads CASSRPSGSKDEQYF. The CDR3 nucleotides are TGTGCCAGCTCAAGGCCTAGCGGGAGTAAGGACGAGCAGTACTTC. Full variable domain (remainder filled in from reference TRBV18 and TRBJ2-7): NAGVMQNPRHLVRRRGQEARLRCSPMKGHSHVYWYRQLPEEGLKFMVYLQKENIIDESGMPKERFSAEFPKEGPSILRIQQVVRGDSAAYFCASSRPSGSKDEQYFGPGTRLTVT.

In its sample, this clone was seen once. This chain connects TRBV12-3 or TRBV12-4 to TRBJ1-1; tentative D call: TRBD1 (5 bases). V lost 5 bases and J lost 7, with 8 bases in between. The CDR3 is made up of 11 amino acids. The CDR3 reads CASSPRDEAFF. CDR3 in DNA: TGTGCCAGCAGTCCCAGGGATGAAGCTTTCTTT.

The chain has TRBV7-2 and TRBJ1-6, with a weak D call TRBD1 (5 bases). Deletions cut 6 bases from V and 7 bases from J, with 13 bases between. This CDR3 contains 14 residues. Germline V lookup: CDR1 SGHTA, CDR2 FQGNSA. The CDR3 here is CASSLQERNSPLHF. In nucleotides, the CDR3 is TGTGCCAGCAGTTTACAGGAGCGGAATTCACCCCTCCACTTT. Together with reference TRBV7-2 and TRBJ1-6, the CDR3 gives the full variable domain: GAGVSQSPSNKVTEKGKDVELRCDPISGHTALYWYRQSLGQGLEFLIYFQGNSAPDKSGLPSDRFSAERTGGSVSTLTIQRTQQEDSAVYLCASSLQERNSPLHFGNGTRLTVT.

This clone was found once. This chain uses TRBV6-5 with TRBJ2-7; the match to TRBD1 covers 9 bases. Germline trimming cut 5 bases from V and 2 bases from J; bases unmatched to any gene: 1. Germline CDR1 is MNHEY and CDR2 is SVGAGI. This CDR3 contains 13 residues. CDR3 protein: CASSRTGAYEQYF. The CDR3 nucleotides read TGTGCCAGCAGTCGGACAGGGGCCTACGAGCAGTACTTC.

DNA for the CDR3: TGTGCCAGTAGTCCCGGGACAGGGGGTCGCATGAACACTGAAGCTTTCTTT. As protein: CASSPGTGGRMNTEAFF. The chain couples TRBV19 to TRBJ1-1, with 11 bases aligning to TRBD1. CDR1 and CDR2 from the germline V gene are LNHDA and SQIVND (reference sequence). CDR3 length equals 17 residues. The trim removed 5 bases at V and 0 bases at J, leaving 8 bases unmatched.

The chain links TRBV6-5 to TRBJ2-1; 7 positions agree with TRBD1. V lost 0 bases to trimming and J lost 8 bases; unmatched junction nucleotides: 10. The CDR3 is 16 residues long. The germline gives CDR1 MNHEY, CDR2 SVGAGI. Here the CDR3 reads CASSYSIRDSIYEQFF. For the CDR3, the DNA is TGTGCCAGCAGTTACTCGATCCGGGACAGTATTTATGAGCAGTTCTTC.

The rearrangement links TRBV7-2 to TRBJ2-5; 11 positions agree with TRBD2. The V gene end was trimmed by 0 bases and the J gene end by 1 base; junction bases not matched to a gene: 4. Germline loops: CDR1 SGHTA, CDR2 FQGNSA. The CDR3 is 17 amino acids. The CDR3 sequence is CASSLAPGLAGQETQYF. The DNA for the CDR3 is TGTGCCAGCAGCTTAGCCCCAGGACTAGCGGGCCAAGAGACCCAGTACTTC.

This clone came up once. This chain connects TRBV21-1 to TRBJ2-7; the table's D call TRBD2 went unverified against the DNA. TRBV21-1 is marked as a pseudogene. The CDR3 is 13 amino acids. The CDR3 region is CASILAGSYEQYF. The CDR3 DNA follows: TGTGCCAGCATCCTAGCGGGGTCCTACGAGCAGTACTTC.

The rearrangement uses TRBV29-1 and TRBJ1-1, with D perhaps TRBD1 (5 bases). This CDR3 is 16 amino acids long. Germline loops: CDR1 SQVTM, CDR2 ANQGSEA. The ends were cut back, 4 bases at V and 4 bases at J, with 22 bases in the middle. Here the CDR3 reads CSVGGSGSGGRTEAFF. CDR3 nucleotide sequence: TGCAGCGTTGGGGGGTCGGGGAGCGGAGGGCGCACTGAAGCTTTCTTT.

This chain connects TRBV3-1 (or the pseudogene TRBV3-2) to TRBJ2-2; the D gene is possibly TRBD1 (6 bases). Germline CDR1 LGHDT, CDR2 YNNKEL (reference sequence). Trimming pared 1 base from V and 0 bases from J, leaving 9 bases between. The CDR3 consists of 16 residues. As DNA, the CDR3 is TGTGCCAGCAGCCAAGTCCGACAGGCGAACACCGGGGAGCTGTTTTTT. This gives the protein CASSQVRQANTGELFF.

The V call is TRBV4-1, the J call TRBJ1-4, with TRBD1 as a possible D gene (6 bases). Germline V gene lookup returns CDR1 MGHRA and CDR2 YSYEKL. The V end was cut by 3 bases, the J end by 0 bases, with 20 bases between. The CDR3 loop spans 19 amino acids. CDR3 DNA: TGCGCCAGCAGCCACCCTATGGGGAGGGGGTTTGCAACTAATGAAAAACTGTTTTTT. This encodes CASSHPMGRGFATNEKLFF.

CDR3 residues: CASSENGPVQYEQYF. For the CDR3, the DNA is TGTGCCAGCAGTGAAAATGGTCCGGTTCAATACGAGCAGTACTTC. The rearrangement joins TRBV6-1 to TRBJ2-7; D gene ambiguous. The CDR3 is 15 residues long. Germline assignment: CDR1 MNHNS and CDR2 SASEGT. The V and J ends lost 2 bases and 4 bases respectively, with 15 bases between them.

The chain recombines TRBV2 with TRBJ1-4, with D perhaps matching TRBD1 (5 bases). CDR1 and CDR2 (germline): SNHLY, FYNNEI. The length of the CDR3 is 15 residues. V lost 0 bases to trimming and J lost 1 base, with 6 bases between them. CDR3 loop: CASSEAQGTNEKLFF. The CDR3 nucleotides read TGTGCCAGCAGTGAAGCGCAGGGAACTAATGAAAAACTGTTTTTT.

This chain links TRBV5-1 with TRBJ2-2; 9 bases are a match to TRBD2. The CDR3 runs 16 residues. Per germline, CDR1 SGHRS and CDR2 YFSETQ. J gave up 6 bases and V 0 bases, and 6 bases lay outside the gene matches. The CDR3 reads CASSLAPSGGSGELFF. The CDR3 DNA reads as TGCGCCAGCAGCTTGGCTCCAAGCGGGGGGTCCGGGGAGCTGTTTTTT.

V gene TRBV7-3 combines with J gene TRBJ1-1; TRBD1 agrees at 10 bases. Per germline, CDR1 SGHTA and CDR2 FQGTGA. The V gene end was trimmed by 1 base and the J gene end by 7 bases; junction bases not matched to a gene: 6. This CDR3 has 15 amino acids. The CDR3 loop reads CASSLMGTGVFEAFF. The CDR3 DNA sequence: TGTGCCAGCAGCTTAATGGGGACAGGGGTCTTTGAAGCTTTCTTT.

The J gene is TRBJ1-2, the V gene TRBV4-1; a possible D gene is TRBD1 (5 bases). Deletions cut 4 bases from V and 5 bases from J, with 11 bases between. This CDR3 has 13 amino acids. Germline V gives CDR1 MGHRA, CDR2 YSYEKL. The CDR3 sequence: CASSPGNSYGYTF. The CDR3 region has the DNA TGCGCCAGCAGCCCAGGGAATTCTTATGGCTACACCTTC.

The CDR3 here is CASSLTLVRESPYEQYF. The CDR3 DNA is TGTGCCAGCAGCCTAACATTAGTCCGGGAGAGCCCCTACGAGCAGTACTTC. The rearrangement uses TRBV4-2 and TRBJ2-7; tentative D call: TRBD2 (6 bases). CDR3 length: 17 amino acids. Germline CDR1 and CDR2: LGHNA and YNFKEQ. Trimming left V 4 bases short and J 2 bases short, with 21 bases between.

The rearrangement joins TRBV6-1 to TRBJ1-5; TRBD1 aligns across 7 bases. Unmatched junction bases numbered 13, after V lost 4 bases and J lost 1 base. The CDR3 is 18 amino acids. Germline assignment: CDR1 MNHNS and CDR2 SASEGT. CDR3 sequence (DNA): TGTGCCAGCAGTGGAATAATCCCGGGACAGCCAAGCAATCAGCCCCAGCATTTT. This encodes CASSGIIPGQPSNQPQHF.

The chain employs TRBV12-3 or TRBV12-4 and TRBJ1-2; 7 bases are a match to TRBD1. J lost 8 bases, V lost 6 bases, and 6 bases had no gene match. The CDR3 totals 12 residues. The CDR3 spells CASSTGVGGYTF. The CDR3 bases are TGTGCCAGCAGCACAGGGGTTGGCGGCTACACCTTC.

This sequence joins TRBV5-5 and TRBJ1-5; D gene unclear. The CDR3 loop spans 14 amino acids. The V and J ends lost 0 bases and 3 bases respectively, with 7 bases between them. The germline gives CDR1 SGHKS, CDR2 YYEKEE (reference sequence). CDR3 region: CASSLAGSNQPQHF. For the CDR3, the DNA is TGTGCCAGCAGCTTGGCAGGCTCCAATCAGCCCCAGCATTTT.

V gene TRBV2 combines with J gene TRBJ1-4, with D possibly matching TRBD1 (5 bases). Germline CDR1 SNHLY, CDR2 FYNNEI. The V and J ends lost 7 bases and 8 bases respectively, with 14 bases between them. The CDR3 has 13 residues. In nucleotides, the CDR3 is TGTGCCAGCACCCTCGGGGGACCCGAAAAACTGTTTTTT. Encoded protein: CASTLGGPEKLFF.

The sample holds a few counts of this clone. This sequence joins TRBV4-1 and TRBJ1-3, with TRBD1 matching 7 bases. The germline gives CDR1 MGHRA, CDR2 YSYEKL. The CDR3 sequence is 17 residues long. Unmatched junction bases numbered 8, after V lost 3 bases and J lost 0 bases. The CDR3 bases are TGCGCCAGCAGCCAGGAGACAGGGAGCTTCTCTGGAAACACCATATATTTT. Residues: CASSQETGSFSGNTIYF.

The V gene is TRBV18, the J gene TRBJ2-7; 12 nucleotides align to TRBD2. Germline V gene lookup returns CDR1 KGHSH and CDR2 LQKENI. J gave up 6 bases and V 0 bases, and 3 bases lay outside the gene matches. CDR3 length: 15 residues. The CDR3 sequence is CASSPPTSGGGEQYF. As DNA, the CDR3 is TGTGCCAGCTCACCACCGACTAGCGGGGGCGGCGAGCAGTACTTC. The complete variable domain, with remaining parts taken from reference TRBV18 and TRBJ2-7, reads NAGVMQNPRHLVRRRGQEARLRCSPMKGHSHVYWYRQLPEEGLKFMVYLQKENIIDESGMPKERFSAEFPKEGPSILRIQQVVRGDSAAYFCASSPPTSGGGEQYFGPGTRLTVT.

The chain links TRBV6-5 to TRBJ2-3, with TRBD1 matching 7 bases. Germline loops: CDR1 MNHEY, CDR2 SVGAGI. The V segment lost 6 bases and the J segment 1 base; nucleotides outside the gene matches: 4. The CDR3 runs to 14 residues. DNA for the CDR3: TGTGCCAGCAGCTTTCAGGGGGGCACAGATACGCAGTATTTT. This codes for CASSFQGGTDTQYF.

The chain carries TRBV5-1 and TRBJ1-3; D unresolved. The germline gives CDR1 SGHRS, CDR2 YFSETQ. The V gene lost 1 base and the J gene lost 0 bases, with 8 bases spanning the gap. This CDR3 comprises 15 residues. The CDR3 DNA sequence: TGCGCCAGCAGCTTGTCTAGCTCCTCTGGAAACACCATATATTTT. Encoded protein: CASSLSSSSGNTIYF.

V is TRBV7-9 and J is TRBJ1-2; a possible D gene is TRBD1 (6 bases). Trimming stripped 5 bases from V and 6 bases from J, with 10 bases between. Germline V gene sequence: CDR1 SEHNR, CDR2 FQNEAQ (reference sequence). The CDR3 loop spans 12 amino acids. CDR3 amino acids: CASSLRTDGYTF. CDR3 coding DNA: TGTGCCAGCAGCCTGAGGACAGATGGCTACACCTTC.

This chain joins TRBV6-5 and TRBJ2-5; maybe TRBD1 (7 bases). The germline V gene has CDR1 MNHEY and CDR2 SVGAGI. The ends were cut back, 7 bases at V and 5 bases at J, with 17 bases in the middle. This CDR3 is built from 14 residues. CDR3 sequence reads: CASTQGGMGETQYF. Written as DNA, the CDR3 is TGTGCCAGCACTCAGGGGGGAATGGGGGAGACCCAGTACTTC.

This chain joins TRBV7-6 and TRBJ2-5, with D unresolved. V shed 5 bases and J shed 4 bases, with 8 bases lying between them. There are 12 residues in the CDR3. In germline, CDR1 is SGHVS, CDR2 FNYEAQ. CDR3: CASSAHLETQYF. In DNA form, the CDR3 reads TGTGCCAGCAGCGCGCACCTAGAGACCCAGTACTTC.

The V gene is TRBV2, the J gene TRBJ2-3; 7 nucleotides agree with TRBD2. The germline CDR1 and CDR2 sequences are SNHLY and FYNNEI. The CDR3 contains 15 residues. V trimming: 7 bases; J trimming: 6 bases; junction bases outside the gene matches: 13. This chain's CDR3 is CASTLLGGIRDTQYF. For the CDR3, the DNA is TGTGCCAGCACTCTCCTGGGAGGGATCAGGGATACGCAGTATTTT.